This T cell receptor beta chain was recorded in a study of blood T cell repertoires in COVID-19. Overall study context: Whether acute or convalescent, the COVID-19 samples came from the United States, Italy and Spain. T cells, B-cell-depleted T cells, or PBMCs supplied cDNA or gDNA.

The CDR3 loop spans 12 amino acids. Germline CDR1 is GTSNPN and CDR2 is SVGIG (reference sequence). In the study's own analysis: Amplification of reference gene primers was used by the study to estimate nucleated cell counts. TCRdb's table, derived via immunoSEQ multiplex PCR, lists solely in-frame clones and lacks some. V and J calls and clone size are copied from that table; D and trimming were computed from the DNA. The data hold roughly 81,000 clones, with roughly four fifths observed a single time. Material: peripheral blood. This TCR derives from a woman in her 70s with acute or convalescent COVID-19. V is TRBV30 and J is TRBJ1-6; D is uncertain. DNA of the CDR3: TGTGCGGCGGGCCCGGGTTTTTGGGCCCTCCACTTT. Translating it yields CAAGPGFWALHF. The variable domain in full, with the rest retrieved from reference TRBV30 and TRBJ1-6, is SQTIHQWPATLVQPVGSPLSLECTVEGTSNPNLYWYRQAAGRGLQLLFYSVGIGQISSEVPQNLSASRPQDRQFILSSKKLLLSDSGFYLCAAGPGFWALHFGNGTRLTVT.